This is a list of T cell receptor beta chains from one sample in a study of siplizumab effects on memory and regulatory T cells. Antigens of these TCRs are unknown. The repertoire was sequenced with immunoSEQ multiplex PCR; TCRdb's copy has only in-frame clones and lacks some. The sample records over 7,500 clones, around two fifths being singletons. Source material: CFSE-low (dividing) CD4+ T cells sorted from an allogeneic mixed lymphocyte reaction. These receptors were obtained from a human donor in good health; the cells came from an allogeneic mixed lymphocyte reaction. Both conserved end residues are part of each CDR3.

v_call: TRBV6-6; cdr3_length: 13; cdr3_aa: CASRGLVETEAFF
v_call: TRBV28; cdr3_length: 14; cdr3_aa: CASLAGGRNYGYTF
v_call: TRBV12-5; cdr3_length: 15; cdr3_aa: CASGLGGMRNTEAFF
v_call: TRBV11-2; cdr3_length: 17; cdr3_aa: CASSSSTPSGGRDTQYF
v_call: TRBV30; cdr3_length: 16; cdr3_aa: CAWSEGGTALRDTQYF
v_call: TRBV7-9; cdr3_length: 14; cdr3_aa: CASSRTGAEEKLFF
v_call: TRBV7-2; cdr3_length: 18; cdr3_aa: CASSSLPPGQGRSYEQYF
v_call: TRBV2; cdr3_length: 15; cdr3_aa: CASSLPGQPNYGYTF
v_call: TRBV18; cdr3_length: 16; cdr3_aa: CASSPREGQRNSPLHF
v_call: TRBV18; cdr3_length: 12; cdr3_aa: CASSLGADTQYF
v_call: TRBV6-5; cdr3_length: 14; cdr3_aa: CASSYGRGQDTQYF
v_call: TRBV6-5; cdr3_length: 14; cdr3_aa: CASISGPVGTEAFF
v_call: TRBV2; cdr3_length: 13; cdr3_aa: CASRPGAYTEAFF
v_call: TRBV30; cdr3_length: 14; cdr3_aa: CAWGTAARTDTQYF
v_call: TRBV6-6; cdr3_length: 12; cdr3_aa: CASSSNNQPQHF
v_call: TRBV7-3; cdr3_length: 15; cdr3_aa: CASSLTGRELETQYF
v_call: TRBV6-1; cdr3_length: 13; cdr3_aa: CAISGRTDNEQFF